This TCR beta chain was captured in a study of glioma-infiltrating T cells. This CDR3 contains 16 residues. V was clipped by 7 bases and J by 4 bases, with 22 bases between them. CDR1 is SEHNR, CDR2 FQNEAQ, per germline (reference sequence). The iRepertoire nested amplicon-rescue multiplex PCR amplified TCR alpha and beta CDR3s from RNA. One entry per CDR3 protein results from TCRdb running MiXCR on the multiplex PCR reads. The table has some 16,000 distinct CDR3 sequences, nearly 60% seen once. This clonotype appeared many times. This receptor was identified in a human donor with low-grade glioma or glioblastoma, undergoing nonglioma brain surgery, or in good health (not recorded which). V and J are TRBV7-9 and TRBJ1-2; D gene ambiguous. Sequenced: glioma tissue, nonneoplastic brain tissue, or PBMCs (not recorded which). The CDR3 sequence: CASTPPWTDASYGYTF. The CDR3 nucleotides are TGTGCCAGCACCCCCCCGTGGACTGACGCTTCCTATGGCTACACCTTC.